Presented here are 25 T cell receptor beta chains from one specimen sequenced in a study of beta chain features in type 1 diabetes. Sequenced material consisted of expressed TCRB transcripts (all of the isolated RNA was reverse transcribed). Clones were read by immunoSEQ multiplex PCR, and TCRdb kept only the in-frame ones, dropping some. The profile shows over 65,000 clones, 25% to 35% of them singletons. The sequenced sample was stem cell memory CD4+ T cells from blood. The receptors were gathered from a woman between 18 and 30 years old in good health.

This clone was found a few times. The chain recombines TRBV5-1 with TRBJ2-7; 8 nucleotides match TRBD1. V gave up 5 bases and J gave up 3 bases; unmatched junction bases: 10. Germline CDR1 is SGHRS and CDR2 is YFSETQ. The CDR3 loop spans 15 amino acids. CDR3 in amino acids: CASRSGTGDVYEQYF. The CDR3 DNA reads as TGCGCCAGCAGATCGGGGACAGGAGACGTCTACGAGCAGTACTTC.

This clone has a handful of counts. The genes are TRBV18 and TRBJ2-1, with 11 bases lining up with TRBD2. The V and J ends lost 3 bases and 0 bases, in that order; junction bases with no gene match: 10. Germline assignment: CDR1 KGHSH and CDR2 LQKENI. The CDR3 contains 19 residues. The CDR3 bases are TGTGCCAGCTCACCCCGACTAGCGGGGAGCCCTAGCTCCTACAATGAGCAGTTCTTC. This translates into CASSPRLAGSPSSYNEQFF.

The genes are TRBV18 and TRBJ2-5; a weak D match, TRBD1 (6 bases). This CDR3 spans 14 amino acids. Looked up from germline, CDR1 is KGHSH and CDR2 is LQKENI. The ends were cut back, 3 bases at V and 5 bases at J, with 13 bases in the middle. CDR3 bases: TGTGCCAGCTCACCGCAGCAGGGGCGGGAGACCCAGTACTTC. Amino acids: CASSPQQGRETQYF.

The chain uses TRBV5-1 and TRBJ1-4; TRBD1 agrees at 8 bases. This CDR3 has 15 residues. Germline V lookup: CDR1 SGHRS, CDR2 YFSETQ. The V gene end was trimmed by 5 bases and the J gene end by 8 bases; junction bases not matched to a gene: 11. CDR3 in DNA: TGCGCCAGCAGATCTTCCGGGACAGGCTCCGAAAAACTGTTTTTT. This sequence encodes CASRSSGTGSEKLFF.

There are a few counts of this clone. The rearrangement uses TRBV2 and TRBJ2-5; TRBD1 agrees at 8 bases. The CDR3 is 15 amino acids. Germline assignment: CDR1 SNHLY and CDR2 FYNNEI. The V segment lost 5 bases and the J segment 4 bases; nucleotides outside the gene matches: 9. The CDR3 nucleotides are TGTGCCAGCAGTACAAACCAGGGGGCTGGAGAGACCCAGTACTTC. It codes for CASSTNQGAGETQYF.

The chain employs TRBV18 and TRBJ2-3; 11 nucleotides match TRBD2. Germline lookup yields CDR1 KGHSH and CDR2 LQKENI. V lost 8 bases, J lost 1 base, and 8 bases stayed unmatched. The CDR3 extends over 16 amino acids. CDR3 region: CASADGLAGGTDTQYF. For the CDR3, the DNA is TGTGCCAGCGCGGACGGACTAGCGGGCGGCACAGATACGCAGTATTTT.

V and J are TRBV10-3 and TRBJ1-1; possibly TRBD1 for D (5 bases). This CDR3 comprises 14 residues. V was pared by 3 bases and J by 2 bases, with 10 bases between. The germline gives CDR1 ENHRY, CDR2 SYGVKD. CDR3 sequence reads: CAISESGYNTEAFF. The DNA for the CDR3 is TGTGCCATCAGTGAATCAGGGTATAACACTGAAGCTTTCTTT.

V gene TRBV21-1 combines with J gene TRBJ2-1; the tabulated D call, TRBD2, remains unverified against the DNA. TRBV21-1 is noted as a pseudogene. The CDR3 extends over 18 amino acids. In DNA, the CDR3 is TGTGCCAGCAGCAAAGAGTGTTTTGGACTAGCGGCCTACAATGAGCAGTTCTTC. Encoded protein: CASSKECFGLAAYNEQFF.

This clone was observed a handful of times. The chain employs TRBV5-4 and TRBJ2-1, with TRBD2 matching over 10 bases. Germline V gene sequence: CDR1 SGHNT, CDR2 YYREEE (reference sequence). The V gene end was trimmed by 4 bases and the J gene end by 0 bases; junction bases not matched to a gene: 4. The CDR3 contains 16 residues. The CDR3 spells CASSPGLAASYNEQFF. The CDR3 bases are TGTGCCAGCAGCCCTGGACTAGCGGCCTCCTACAATGAGCAGTTCTTC.

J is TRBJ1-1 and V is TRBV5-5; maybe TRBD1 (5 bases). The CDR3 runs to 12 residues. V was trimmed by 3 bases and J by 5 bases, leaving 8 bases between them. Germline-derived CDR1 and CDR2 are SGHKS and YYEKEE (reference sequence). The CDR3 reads CASSSGGTEAFF. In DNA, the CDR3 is TGTGCCAGCAGCTCTGGGGGGACTGAAGCTTTCTTT.

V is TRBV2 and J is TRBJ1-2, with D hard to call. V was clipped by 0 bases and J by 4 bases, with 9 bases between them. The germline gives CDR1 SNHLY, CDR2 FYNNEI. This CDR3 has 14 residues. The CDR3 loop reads CASSEALAVYGYTF. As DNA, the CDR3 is TGTGCCAGCAGTGAAGCGCTGGCAGTCTATGGCTACACCTTC.

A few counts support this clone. The CDR3 here is CAISESSGSTSTDTQYF. For the CDR3, the DNA is TGTGCCATCAGTGAGTCGAGCGGGTCAACTAGCACAGATACGCAGTATTTT. V usage is TRBV10-3 and J usage is TRBJ2-3, with a possible D match to TRBD2 (6 bases). Germline CDR1 and CDR2: ENHRY and SYGVKD. The CDR3 sequence is 17 residues long. V lost 0 bases, J lost 0 bases, and 13 bases lay in between.

CDR3 amino acids: CAISESKGGASPDTQYF. CDR3 nucleotides: TGTGCCATCAGTGAGTCGAAAGGGGGGGCCTCCCCAGATACGCAGTATTTT. The chain uses TRBV10-3 and TRBJ2-3; possibly TRBD2 for D (7 bases). Trimming removed 0 bases from V and 4 bases from J, with 17 bases in between. The germline V gene encodes CDR1 ENHRY and CDR2 SYGVKD. CDR3 length: 17 residues.

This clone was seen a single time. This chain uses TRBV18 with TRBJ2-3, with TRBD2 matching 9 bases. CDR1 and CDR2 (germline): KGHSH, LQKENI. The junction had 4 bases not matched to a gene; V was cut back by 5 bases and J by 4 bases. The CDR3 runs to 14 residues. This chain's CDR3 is CASSIAGEADTQYF. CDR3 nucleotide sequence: TGTGCCAGCTCAATAGCGGGAGAGGCAGATACGCAGTATTTT.

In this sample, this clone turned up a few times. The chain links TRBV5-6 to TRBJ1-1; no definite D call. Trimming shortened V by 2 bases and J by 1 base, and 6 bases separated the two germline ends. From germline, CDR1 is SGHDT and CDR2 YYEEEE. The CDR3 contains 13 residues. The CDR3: CASSFRQNTEAFF. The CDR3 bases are TGTGCCAGCAGCTTTCGACAGAACACTGAAGCTTTCTTT.

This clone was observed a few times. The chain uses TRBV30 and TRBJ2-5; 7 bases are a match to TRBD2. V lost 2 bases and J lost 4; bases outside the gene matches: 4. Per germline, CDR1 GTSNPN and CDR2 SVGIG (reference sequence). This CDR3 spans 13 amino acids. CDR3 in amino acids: CAWSNSGPETQYF. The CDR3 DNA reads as TGTGCCTGGAGTAATAGCGGGCCAGAGACCCAGTACTTC.

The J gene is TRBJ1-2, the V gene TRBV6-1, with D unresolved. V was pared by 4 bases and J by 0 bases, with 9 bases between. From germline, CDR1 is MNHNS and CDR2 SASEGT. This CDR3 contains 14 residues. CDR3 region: CASSAVRTNYGYTF. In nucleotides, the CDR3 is TGTGCCAGCAGTGCCGTCAGGACTAACTATGGCTACACCTTC.

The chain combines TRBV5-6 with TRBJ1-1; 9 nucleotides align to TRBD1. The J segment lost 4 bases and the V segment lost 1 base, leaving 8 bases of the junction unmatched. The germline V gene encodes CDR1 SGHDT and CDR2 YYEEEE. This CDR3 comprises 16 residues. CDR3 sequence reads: CASSLNSGQGSTEAFF. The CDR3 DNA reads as TGTGCCAGCAGCTTGAACTCCGGACAGGGGAGCACTGAAGCTTTCTTT.

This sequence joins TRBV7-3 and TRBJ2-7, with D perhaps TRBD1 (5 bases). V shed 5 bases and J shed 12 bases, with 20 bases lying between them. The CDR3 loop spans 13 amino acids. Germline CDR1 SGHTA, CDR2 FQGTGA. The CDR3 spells CASSLQGESETYF. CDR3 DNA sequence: TGTGCCAGCAGCCTCCAAGGGGAATCCGAGACGTACTTC.

The CDR3 sequence: CASSGGASGTYEQYF. CDR3 coding DNA: TGTGCCAGCAGCGGGGGTGCTAGCGGGACCTACGAGCAGTACTTC. The chain has TRBV5-4 and TRBJ2-7; 9 bases agree with TRBD2. V shed 4 bases, J shed 2 bases, and the junction held 7 bases outside the gene matches. This CDR3 spans 15 amino acids. Looked up from germline, CDR1 is SGHNT and CDR2 is YYREEE (reference sequence).

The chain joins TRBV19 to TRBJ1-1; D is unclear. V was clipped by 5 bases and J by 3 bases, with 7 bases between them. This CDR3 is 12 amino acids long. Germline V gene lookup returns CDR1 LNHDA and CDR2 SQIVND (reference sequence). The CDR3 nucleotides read TGTGCCAGTAGTGACGCGGACACTGAAGCTTTCTTT. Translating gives CASSDADTEAFF.

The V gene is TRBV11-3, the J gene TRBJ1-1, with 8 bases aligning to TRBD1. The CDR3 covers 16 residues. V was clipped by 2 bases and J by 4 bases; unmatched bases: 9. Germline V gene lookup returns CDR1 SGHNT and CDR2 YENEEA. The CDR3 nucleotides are TGTGCCAGCAGCTTATCACGAACAGGGGGGGTCACTGAAGCTTTCTTT. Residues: CASSLSRTGGVTEAFF.

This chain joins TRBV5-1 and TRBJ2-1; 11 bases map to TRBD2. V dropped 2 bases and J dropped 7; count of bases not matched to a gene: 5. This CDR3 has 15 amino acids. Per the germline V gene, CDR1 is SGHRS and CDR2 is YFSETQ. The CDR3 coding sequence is TGCGCCAGCAGCTTAACTAGCGGGGGCCGTAATGAGCAGTTCTTC. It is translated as CASSLTSGGRNEQFF.

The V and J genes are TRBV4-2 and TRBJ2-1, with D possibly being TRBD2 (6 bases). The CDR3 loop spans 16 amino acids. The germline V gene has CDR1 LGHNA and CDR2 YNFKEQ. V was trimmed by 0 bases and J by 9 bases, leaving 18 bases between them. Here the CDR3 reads CASSQEGTARAGEQFF. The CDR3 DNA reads TGTGCCAGCAGCCAAGAGGGGACTGCCCGAGCGGGTGAGCAGTTCTTC.

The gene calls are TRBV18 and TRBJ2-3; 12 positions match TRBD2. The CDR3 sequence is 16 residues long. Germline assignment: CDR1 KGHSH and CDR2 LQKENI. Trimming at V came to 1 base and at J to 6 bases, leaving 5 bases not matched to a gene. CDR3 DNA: TGTGCCAGCTCACCACTACTAGCGGGAGGCCCCGATACGCAGTATTTT. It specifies CASSPLLAGGPDTQYF.